Sequencing of this T cell receptor (beta chain) was carried out in a study of blood T cell repertoires in COVID-19. Study as a whole: Sites across the United States, Italy and Spain contributed samples from acute and convalescent COVID-19. PBMCs, B-cell-depleted T cells, or T cells provided the cDNA or gDNA that made up the material.

The CDR3 spans 16 residues. Germline loops: CDR1 LGHNA, CDR2 YNFKEQ. V lost 0 bases to trimming and J lost 3 bases, with 15 bases between them. In the original processing: Scientists estimated how many nucleated cells there were by amplifying reference gene primers. Method: immunoSEQ multiplex PCR; TCRdb's copy keeps in-frame clones and lacks some. Clonal size and the V and J genes are those of that table, whereas D and trimming came from the DNA. This sample has about 380,000 clones, with roughly four fifths found just once. The TCR was taken from a human donor with acute or convalescent COVID-19. The donor label of this sample is uncertain. The source material was peripheral blood. V is TRBV4-2 and J is TRBJ2-7; tentative D call: TRBD1 (5 bases). Here the CDR3 reads CASSQESRASYYEQYF. DNA of the CDR3: TGTGCCAGCAGCCAAGAGAGCAGGGCCTCCTACTACGAGCAGTACTTC.